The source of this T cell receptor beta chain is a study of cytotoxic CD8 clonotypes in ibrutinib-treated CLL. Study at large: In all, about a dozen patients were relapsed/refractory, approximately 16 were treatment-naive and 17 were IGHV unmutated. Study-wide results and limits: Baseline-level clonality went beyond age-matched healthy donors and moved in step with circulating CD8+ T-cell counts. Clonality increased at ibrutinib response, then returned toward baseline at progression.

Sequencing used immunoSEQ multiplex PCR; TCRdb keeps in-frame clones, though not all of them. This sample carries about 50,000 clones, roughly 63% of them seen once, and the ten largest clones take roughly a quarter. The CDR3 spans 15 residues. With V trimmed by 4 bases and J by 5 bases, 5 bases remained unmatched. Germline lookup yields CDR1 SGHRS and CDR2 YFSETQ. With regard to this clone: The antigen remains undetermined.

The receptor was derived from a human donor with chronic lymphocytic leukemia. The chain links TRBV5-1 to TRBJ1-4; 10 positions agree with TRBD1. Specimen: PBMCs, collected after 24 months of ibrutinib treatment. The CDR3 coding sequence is TGCGCCAGCAGCCGACAGGGGGCCCCCAATGAAAAACTGTTTTTT. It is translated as CASSRQGAPNEKLFF.